This entry describes one TCR beta chain. It has no known antigen specificity. No qualities accompany the bases; no much larger clone lies one base away. The CDR3 spans 12 residues, from the cysteine through the phenylalanine. CDR3 DNA is the only sequence kept; it has 36 bases, read in frame from the first base. The germline ends are 6 bases apart after V is trimmed by 3 bases and J by 1 base. The germline V gene (reference sequence) sets CDR1 to DFQATT and CDR2 to SNEGSKA. The entry originates in a study of blood T cell repertoires in COVID-19 (TCRdb year 2020). Regarding the complete study: The collaborator samples originated in the United States, Italy and Spain and spanned the acute and convalescent phases of COVID-19. Where available, HLA class I and class II types were obtained from metadata supplied by the sample provider rather than from assay-based typing. The prospective study material was composed of cDNA or gDNA derived from T cells, B-cell-depleted T cells, or PBMCs. Subjects who had been exposed to COVID-19, were actively infected with it, or had recovered from it provided the deeply sampled blood TCRbeta repertoires that made up the dataset. The repertoires were made available in a free public database intended to serve as a resource for research on the immune response to SARS-CoV-2. Samples came from the ongoing ImmuneRACE study (first 160 participants) plus 1,254 subjects from 6 global collaborators. A de-identified subject ID, COVID-19 status, age in years and sex were almost always included in the sample metadata.

In the prospective study, participants were about 18 to 95 years old, resided in about two dozen geographic areas of the United States, and were enrolled through a virtual design. To assign participants to cohorts, the prospective study relied on clinical history that participants themselves reported in a screening survey and a study questionnaire. Recovered participants in ImmuneRACE Cohort 3 were defined by two consecutive negative NP/OP PCR tests, clearance by a healthcare professional, or resolution of symptoms. Mobile phlebotomists in the prospective study collected whole blood, serum and a nasopharyngeal or oropharyngeal swab from every participant. Participants in the prospective study had the option to provide additional blood draws and questionnaires over a 2-month period. Blood samples from the prospective study were shipped frozen or at room temperature prior to DNA extraction. The immunoSEQ Assay, a bias-controlled multiplex PCR, was used to amplify TCRbeta CDR3 regions from genomic DNA. Per the source publication's procedure: The number of nucleated cells in each sample was estimated by amplification of reference gene primers within the assay. Sequence reads were collapsed and filtered to measure the absolute abundance of every unique TCRbeta CDR3 rearrangement. For each sample, productive Simpson clonality was calculated as the square root of Simpson's diversity index across productive rearrangements. This is the immuneACCESS table as TCRdb keeps it, with only in-frame sequences that have V and J called. A part of the clones is gone; compared with another copy, unresolved V genes explain less than half, and the rest is unexplained. The V and J calls and the clone size are those of that table, but D and trimming were determined from the DNA. This sample holds around 300,000 clones; 80% to 90% were observed only once. The ten most abundant clones make up approximately 2.5% of the sample.

Results and caveats for the whole study, not just this receptor: The quantity of clinical and demographic metadata differed by source and by participant and was supplied without curation.

The TCR comes from a woman between 18 and 30 years old who had recovered from COVID-19. Sequencing was carried out using PBMCs or T cells enriched from blood (not recorded which). The sequence links TRBV20-1 to TRBJ1-1; the D segment cannot be called with confidence. The CDR3 region has the sequence CSASTGNTEAFF. The nucleotide sequence reads as follows: TGCAGTGCTAGTACGGGGAACACTGAAGCTTTCTTT.